This T cell receptor (beta chain) derives from a study of OX40 agonist ivuxolimab in advanced cancers. The overall study: Partial responses were achieved by three patients: one hepatocellular carcinoma, two cutaneous melanoma.

Germline CDR1 MDHEN, CDR2 SYDVKM. The CDR3 extends over 14 amino acids. Generated by immunoSEQ multiplex PCR, the TCRdb table keeps only in-frame clones and is missing some. The top ten clones hold 26% of a sample with under 20,000 clones, more than 80% of them seen once. The table lists this clone with many counts. The TCR comes from an adult with an advanced solid tumor such as melanoma, head and neck, liver or kidney cancer. Sequenced here: CD4+ or CD8+ T cells sorted from blood, sampled in a trial of the OX40 agonist ivuxolimab. J is TRBJ2-3 and V is TRBV28; TRBD2 agrees at 7 bases. In DNA, the CDR3 is TGTGTCCTAGACACGGGGAGGGCGAGAGATACGCAGTATTTT. Its protein is CVLDTGRARDTQYF. Drawing the rest from reference TRBV28 and TRBJ2-3, the complete variable domain is DVKVTQSSRYLVKRTGEKVFLECVQDMDHENMFWYRQDPGLGLRLIYFSYDVKMKEKGDIPEGYSVSREKKERFSLILESASTNQTSMYLCVLDTGRARDTQYFGPGTRLTVL.